This T cell receptor (beta chain) was captured by sequencing in a study of CD8+ T cells in alopecia areata. About the study: The study gave treated patients oral tofacitinib at 5 to 10 mg twice daily.

The authors extracted RNA and reverse transcribed it into cDNA as the sequencing template. Some clones are missing from TCRdb's copy, which holds only in-frame ones; the method was immunoSEQ multiplex PCR. Here the sample spans 200,000 to 250,000 clones, around 66% being singletons. General study points: Within the top 100, expanded CD8+ clones significantly decreased with tofacitinib, as did scalp clonality. It was observed that many expanded lesional clones persisted in scalp and blood during tofacitinib. Scalp sequencing also captures normal skin's resident alphabeta T cells.

The treatment denotes: oral pan-JAK inhibitor, 5-10 mg twice daily. On this clone itself: Its antigen is still unknown.

Trimming cost V 2 bases and J 4 bases, with 13 bases left between them. Looked up from germline, CDR1 is SGDLS and CDR2 is YYNGEE. This CDR3 is built from 14 residues. This receptor was taken from a human donor with alopecia areata. The chain recombines TRBV9 with TRBJ2-7; D perhaps matches TRBD2 (6 bases). Sample: CD4+ T cells sorted from blood, taken at week 4, from a patient treated with tofacitinib. In nucleotides, the CDR3 is TGTGCCAGCAGCGTCCTGGGAGGAGATTACGAGCAGTACTTC. It encodes CASSVLGGDYEQYF. Supplemented by reference TRBV9 and TRBJ2-7, the full variable domain reads DSGVTQTPKHLITATGQRVTLRCSPRSGDLSVYWYQQSLDQGLQFLIQYYNGEERAKGNILERFSAQQFPDLHSELNLSSLELGDSALYFCASSVLGGDYEQYFGPGTRLTVT.